Listed here are 22 T cell receptor beta chains from one sample, sequenced in a study of T-cell memory formation after mild COVID-19 (dated by TCRdb to about 2021). Libraries came from 5' RACE. The reads were generated on an Illumina NovaSeq 6000. TCRdb redid the processing of the public reads, applying fastp at Q25 and MiXCR, and retained in-frame beta chains. One record per CDR3 amino acid sequence lists the most common genes and DNA. Within this sample are approximately 400,000 distinct CDR3 sequences, with approximately 24% of them counted one time only. The ten largest clones capture about 8.7% of the sample. Specimen: PBMCs or a T cell subset sorted from them (not recorded which). These receptor sequences come from an adult woman who had mild COVID-19 (a few samples of this study predate the infection). The sample titles of this study are shuffled in the database, so cell type and time point are left out; the donor was told from shared clones.

This clonotype occurred a few times. The chain carries TRBV4-1 and TRBJ2-3; 10 nucleotides agree with TRBD2. With 4 bases clipped from V and 4 bases from J, the junction kept 8 bases outside the gene matches. Germline-derived CDR1 and CDR2 are MGHRA and YSYEKL. This CDR3 has 16 amino acids. CDR3 DNA sequence: TGCGCCAGCAGCCGACCGAGGCTAGCGGGAGCAGATACGCAGTATTTT. Its translation: CASSRPRLAGADTQYF.

This clonotype turned up a few times. The gene calls are TRBV6-2 or TRBV6-3 and TRBJ1-5; D is uncertain. Looked up from germline, CDR1 is MNHEY and CDR2 is SVGEGT. The ends were cut back, 5 bases at V and 0 bases at J, with 5 bases in the middle. The CDR3 is made up of 13 amino acids. CDR3 sequence (DNA): TGTGCCAGCAGTCACATTAGCAATCAGCCCCAGCATTTT. Translated: CASSHISNQPQHF.

This clonotype has only a few counts. This sequence joins TRBV12-3 or TRBV12-4 and TRBJ1-4; D not resolved. V dropped 6 bases and J dropped 7 bases, with 12 bases sitting between them. CDR3 size: 13 residues. Here the CDR3 reads CASSARTVEKLFF. The CDR3 nucleotides read TGTGCCAGCAGCGCACGGACTGTTGAAAAACTGTTTTTT.

This clonotype was counted a few times. This chain joins TRBV12-3 or TRBV12-4 and TRBJ2-7; D gene ambiguous. The CDR3 is made up of 11 amino acids. The V and J ends lost 8 bases and 7 bases respectively, with 12 bases between them. The CDR3 coding sequence is TGTGCCAGCGGCCTAGGGCGAGAGCAGTACTTC. It codes for CASGLGREQYF.

This clonotype was seen ten or more times. The V call is TRBV12-3 or TRBV12-4, the J call TRBJ2-7; TRBD2 aligns across 11 bases. There are 14 residues in the CDR3. The trim removed 5 bases at V and 0 bases at J, leaving 0 bases unmatched. CDR3 DNA: TGTGCCAGCAGTGGGACTAGCGGCTCCTACGAGCAGTACTTC. It specifies CASSGTSGSYEQYF.

The chain employs TRBV7-9 and TRBJ2-2; TRBD1 might be the D (5 bases). Germline values: CDR1 SEHNR, CDR2 FQNEAQ (reference sequence). Trimming cost V 5 bases and J 6 bases, with 16 bases left between them. The CDR3 has 15 residues. The CDR3 protein is CASSRNRNKAGELFF. The CDR3 DNA reads TGTGCCAGCAGCCGCAACAGGAATAAGGCCGGGGAGCTGTTTTTT.

This clonotype was seen only a few times. CDR3 bases: TGTGCCAGCAGAAGGGACGGAGACTCCTACGAGCAGTACTTC. Its protein is CASRRDGDSYEQYF. The chain employs TRBV6-1 and TRBJ2-7; D is tentatively TRBD1 or TRBD2 (5 bases each). In germline, CDR1 is MNHNS, CDR2 SASEGT. Trimming took off 6 bases at V and 0 bases at J, with 12 bases between the two ends. This CDR3 has 14 residues.

This clonotype was observed a few times. CDR3 in amino acids: CASSWGLAGGPDYNEQFF. CDR3 nucleotide sequence: TGTGCCAGCAGCTGGGGACTAGCGGGAGGGCCGGACTACAATGAGCAGTTCTTC. The chain joins TRBV7-9 to TRBJ2-1, with TRBD2 identical over 16 bases. The V gene's germline CDR1 is SEHNR and CDR2 FQNEAQ (reference sequence). V shed 4 bases and J 3 bases; nucleotides not matched to a gene: 6. The CDR3 runs to 18 residues.

The V and J genes are TRBV24-1 and TRBJ2-2; 8 nucleotides line up with TRBD2. The trim removed 6 bases at V and 4 bases at J, leaving 12 bases unmatched. CDR3 length: 17 amino acids. Germline V gene lookup returns CDR1 KGHDR and CDR2 SFDVKD. CDR3 nucleotide sequence: TGTGCCACCAGTCAGTGGCGGGAGGCGCGAGGCACCGGGGAGCTGTTTTTT. The encoded protein is CATSQWREARGTGELFF.

This clonotype has more than one count but fewer than ten. The chain links TRBV2 to TRBJ2-7; TRBD2 matches at 10 bases. The ends lost 4 bases at V and 1 base at J; junction bases unmatched: 4. CDR1 SNHLY and CDR2 FYNNEI come from the germline V gene. There are 15 residues in the CDR3. In DNA form, the CDR3 reads TGTGCCAGCAGTGGAGGACTAGCGGAGTCCTACGAGCAGTACTTC. Translated, it gives CASSGGLAESYEQYF.

In its sample, this clonotype was seen a few times. The chain joins TRBV11-2 to TRBJ2-3, with a weak D call TRBD2 (6 bases). Trimming took 3 bases from V and 2 from J, leaving 27 bases between them. CDR1 and CDR2 (germline): SGHAT, FQNNGV. The CDR3 consists of 20 residues. DNA for the CDR3: TGTGCCAGCAGCTTGTCCCGGGGCTTCCTGGGGGGAATCAACACAGATACGCAGTATTTT. Translated, it gives CASSLSRGFLGGINTDTQYF.

This clonotype was seen a few times. The gene calls are TRBV24-1 and TRBJ2-7; TRBD1 is a possible D gene (5 bases). The V gene lost 8 bases and the J gene lost 4 bases, with 14 bases spanning the gap. This CDR3 is built from 13 residues. Germline V lookup: CDR1 KGHDR, CDR2 SFDVKD. CDR3 protein: CATIRKGWYEQYF. The CDR3 region has the DNA TGTGCCACCATTAGGAAGGGGTGGTACGAGCAGTACTTC.

V and J are TRBV5-1 and TRBJ1-4; D is undetermined. Germline V lookup: CDR1 SGHRS, CDR2 YFSETQ. CDR3 length: 15 amino acids. V was clipped by 5 bases and J by 8 bases, with 19 bases between them. The CDR3 nucleotides are TGCGCCAGCAGTCCCCGCCGGGAGGCTCTCGAAAAACTGTTTTTT. It codes for CASSPRREALEKLFF.

This clonotype was detected many times. The chain uses TRBV12-3 or TRBV12-4 and TRBJ1-4, with D perhaps TRBD1 (6 bases). The CDR3 extends over 13 amino acids. Trimming removed 6 bases at V and 6 bases at J, with 11 bases between. The CDR3 bases are TGTGCCAGCAGCCACCACAGGGATGAAAAACTGTTTTTT. It is translated as CASSHHRDEKLFF.

The chain carries TRBV20-1 and TRBJ2-6; D ambiguous. Germline V gene sequence: CDR1 DFQATT, CDR2 SNEGSKA (reference sequence). V lost 6 bases to trimming and J lost 0 bases, with 9 bases between them. The CDR3 consists of 14 residues. DNA for the CDR3: TGCAGTGCGCAAGGGAACTCTGGGGCCAACGTCCTGACTTTC. It encodes CSAQGNSGANVLTF.

Only a few counts were recorded for this clonotype. The genes are TRBV20-1 and TRBJ2-7, with TRBD2 identical over 14 bases. Per germline, CDR1 DFQATT and CDR2 SNEGSKA (reference sequence). The CDR3 is made up of 13 amino acids. The V and J ends lost 7 bases and 8 bases, in that order; junction bases with no gene match: 7. Written as DNA, the CDR3 is TGCAGTGGGGGACTAGCGGGAGTTACCCAGCAGTACTTC. It translates to CSGGLAGVTQQYF.

V gene TRBV20-1 combines with J gene TRBJ2-3; D ambiguous. Germline lookup yields CDR1 DFQATT and CDR2 SNEGSKA (reference sequence). V was clipped by 0 bases and J by 6 bases, with 16 bases between them. The length of the CDR3 is 15 residues. This CDR3 reads CSARDGSLVHDTQYF. The CDR3 coding sequence is TGCAGTGCTAGAGATGGATCGCTAGTACACGATACGCAGTATTTT.

The chain links TRBV25-1 to TRBJ2-2, with 10 bases matching TRBD1. Germline V gene lookup returns CDR1 MGHDK and CDR2 SYGVNS. The CDR3 is 16 residues long. After removal of 6 bases from V and 4 bases from J, the junction contained 8 bases not matched to a gene. Here the CDR3 DNA reads TGTGCCAGCAGCATGGGACAGGGGAGTGGCACCGGGGAGCTGTTTTTT. It codes for CASSMGQGSGTGELFF.

This clonotype was detected only a few times. This rearrangement joins TRBV15 to TRBJ2-5; D is perhaps TRBD1 or TRBD2 (5 bases each). Germline CDR1 LNHNV, CDR2 YYDKDF (reference sequence). This CDR3 has 15 residues. The V and J ends lost 0 bases and 1 base respectively, with 9 bases between them. As DNA, the CDR3 is TGTGCCACCAGCAGAGACACTGGGACCCAAGAGACCCAGTACTTC. Its protein is CATSRDTGTQETQYF.

This clonotype was seen only a few times. The chain has TRBV4-3 and TRBJ1-4; D ambiguous. The V end lost 3 bases, the J end lost 1 base, and 3 bases lay between the germline ends. CDR1 LGHNA and CDR2 YSLEER come from the germline V gene. The CDR3 extends over 13 amino acids. DNA for the CDR3: TGCGCCAGCAGCCACAAAACTAATGAAAAACTGTTTTTT. Protein sequence: CASSHKTNEKLFF.

The chain joins TRBV14 to TRBJ1-1; TRBD1 is a possible D gene (6 bases). Germline lookup yields CDR1 SGHDN and CDR2 FVKESK. The V end was cut by 1 base, the J end by 4 bases, with 13 bases between. The CDR3 covers 15 residues. The DNA of the CDR3 is TGTGCCAGCAGCCAAGCCAGGGGAAGGACCACTGAAGCTTTCTTT. It encodes CASSQARGRTTEAFF.

V usage is TRBV7-9 and J usage is TRBJ1-1; 7 bases align to TRBD1. Unmatched junction bases numbered 10, after V lost 2 bases and J lost 1 base. The CDR3 is 17 residues long. Germline CDR1 is SEHNR and CDR2 is FQNEAQ (reference sequence). The CDR3 protein is CASSLRGTALSNTEAFF. CDR3 in DNA: TGTGCCAGCAGCTTAAGAGGGACAGCGCTTTCGAACACTGAAGCTTTCTTT.